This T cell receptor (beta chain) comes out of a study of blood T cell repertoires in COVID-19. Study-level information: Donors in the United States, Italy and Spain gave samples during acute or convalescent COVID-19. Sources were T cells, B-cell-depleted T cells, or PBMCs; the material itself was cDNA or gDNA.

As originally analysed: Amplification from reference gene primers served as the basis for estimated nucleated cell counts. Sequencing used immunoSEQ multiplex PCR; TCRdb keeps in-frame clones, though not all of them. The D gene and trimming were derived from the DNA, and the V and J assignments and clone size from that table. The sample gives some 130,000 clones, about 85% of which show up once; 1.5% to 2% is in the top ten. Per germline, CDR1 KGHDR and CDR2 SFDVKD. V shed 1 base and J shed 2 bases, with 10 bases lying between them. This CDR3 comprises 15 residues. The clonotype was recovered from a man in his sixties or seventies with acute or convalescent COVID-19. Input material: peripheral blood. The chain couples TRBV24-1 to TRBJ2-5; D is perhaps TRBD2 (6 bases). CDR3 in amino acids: CATSDFSAGQETQYF. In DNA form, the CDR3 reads TGTGCCACCAGTGATTTCTCGGCGGGACAAGAGACCCAGTACTTC.